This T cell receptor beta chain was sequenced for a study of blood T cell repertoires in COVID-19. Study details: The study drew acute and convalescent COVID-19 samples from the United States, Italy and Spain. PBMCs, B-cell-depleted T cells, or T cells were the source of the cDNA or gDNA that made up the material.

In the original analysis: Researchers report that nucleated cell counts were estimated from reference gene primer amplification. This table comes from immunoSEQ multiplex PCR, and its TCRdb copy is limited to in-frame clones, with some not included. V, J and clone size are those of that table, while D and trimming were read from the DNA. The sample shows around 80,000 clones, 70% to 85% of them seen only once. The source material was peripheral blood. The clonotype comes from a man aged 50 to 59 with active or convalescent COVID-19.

The CDR3 reads CASSEAGGGDGYTF. CDR3 nucleotides: TGTGCCAGCAGTGAAGCAGGGGGCGGGGATGGCTACACCTTC. This sequence joins TRBV6-1 and TRBJ1-2, with 7 bases lining up with TRBD1. The CDR3 extends over 14 amino acids. V trimming: 0 bases; J trimming: 6 bases; junction bases outside the gene matches: 4. Germline assignment: CDR1 MNHNS and CDR2 SASEGT.